This T cell receptor beta chain was obtained from a study of blood T cell repertoires in COVID-19. Study as a whole: Donors in the United States, Italy and Spain gave samples during acute or convalescent COVID-19.

Assay: immunoSEQ multiplex PCR; the TCRdb copy retains only in-frame clones and omits some. The profile shows over 110,000 clones, more than 60% of them singletons. Germline V CDR1 and CDR2: LNHDA, SQIVND (reference sequence). V shed 6 bases, J shed 3 bases, and the junction held 10 bases outside the gene matches. The CDR3 is 18 residues long. Sequencing input: peripheral blood. The clonotype comes from a woman aged 55-70 years with acute or convalescent COVID-19. The V and J genes are TRBV19 and TRBJ2-4; 14 nucleotides align to TRBD2. DNA of the CDR3: TGTGCCAGTAGCTCCGGGACTAGCGGGAGACAGGTCAAAAACATTCAGTACTTC. As protein: CASSSGTSGRQVKNIQYF.